The 27 T cell receptor beta chains below all came from one sample that was sequenced in a study of blood T cell repertoires in COVID-19. Method: immunoSEQ multiplex PCR; TCRdb's copy keeps in-frame clones and lacks some. The table records nearly 110,000 clones, around nine tenths of them present only once. The sequencing input was peripheral blood. Receptors originate from a woman younger than 45 with acute or convalescent COVID-19.

This chain links TRBV27 with TRBJ1-4, with 10 bases that match TRBD1. Germline assignment: CDR1 MNHEY and CDR2 SMNVEV (reference sequence). This CDR3 has 15 residues. J gave up 8 bases and V 6 bases, and 9 bases lay outside the gene matches. CDR3 DNA sequence: TGTGCCAGCAGAAAAACCGGGACAGGGGACGAAAAACTGTTTTTT. This codes for CASRKTGTGDEKLFF.

The V call is TRBV3-1 (or the pseudogene TRBV3-2), the J call TRBJ2-2; TRBD2 aligns across 10 bases. The junction had 7 bases not matched to a gene; V was cut back by 4 bases and J by 5 bases. The CDR3 spans 16 residues. Per the germline V gene, CDR1 is LGHDT and CDR2 is YNNKEL (reference sequence). Here the CDR3 reads CASSRAGGPRTGELFF. As DNA, the CDR3 is TGTGCCAGCAGCCGAGCGGGAGGGCCGCGGACCGGGGAGCTGTTTTTT.

The rearrangement uses TRBV28 and TRBJ2-2, with a weak D call TRBD1 (5 bases). Trimming pared 6 bases from V and 3 bases from J, leaving 17 bases between. The CDR3 loop spans 16 amino acids. Germline values: CDR1 MDHEN, CDR2 SYDVKM. The DNA for the CDR3 is TGTGCCAGCAGAGAAAAGGGGCAATTTTACACCGGGGAGCTGTTTTTT. Amino acids: CASREKGQFYTGELFF.

The J gene is TRBJ2-7, the V gene TRBV5-6, with 9 nucleotides matching TRBD2. The germline V gene encodes CDR1 SGHDT and CDR2 YYEEEE. The CDR3 covers 15 residues. V trimming: 1 base; J trimming: 5 bases; junction bases outside the gene matches: 7. The DNA of the CDR3 is TGTGCCAGCAGCTTGACCCAGCGGGAGGTTAACGAGCAGTACTTC. This codes for CASSLTQREVNEQYF.

This clone was detected once. The chain couples TRBV18 to TRBJ2-3; TRBD2 agrees at 8 bases. From germline, CDR1 is KGHSH and CDR2 LQKENI. The CDR3 covers 19 residues. V dropped 1 base and J dropped 5; count of bases not matched to a gene: 17. The CDR3 loop reads CASSPLVRSTSGDLDTQYF. CDR3 bases: TGTGCCAGCTCACCACTGGTACGATCTACTAGCGGTGACTTAGATACGCAGTATTTT.

V is TRBV28 and J is TRBJ1-3, with D tentatively TRBD1 (6 bases). There are 15 residues in the CDR3. CDR1 MDHEN and CDR2 SYDVKM come from the germline V gene. V lost 5 bases to trimming and J lost 3 bases, with 14 bases between them. The CDR3 protein is CASSGYRVLGNTIYF. CDR3 DNA: TGTGCCAGCAGTGGCTACAGGGTGCTTGGAAACACCATATATTTT.

V usage is TRBV19 and J usage is TRBJ1-4, with D uncertain. Per germline, CDR1 LNHDA and CDR2 SQIVND (reference sequence). This CDR3 has 15 residues. V lost 3 bases to trimming and J lost 7 bases, with 15 bases between them. CDR3 in amino acids: CASSMGLRVGEKLFF. The CDR3 DNA follows: TGTGCCAGTAGTATGGGCTTACGCGTCGGTGAAAAACTGTTTTTT.

There are many counts of this clone. This chain joins TRBV12-3 or TRBV12-4 and TRBJ1-1, with D unclear. CDR3 length: 12 amino acids. V lost 6 bases to trimming and J lost 3 bases, with 8 bases between them. The CDR3 spells CASSAGYTEAFF. In DNA, the CDR3 is TGTGCCAGCAGCGCGGGGTACACTGAAGCTTTCTTT.

In this sample, this clone turned up a few times. This sequence joins TRBV6-5 and TRBJ1-4; 8 bases are shared with TRBD1. CDR1 is MNHEY and CDR2 is SVGAGI in the germline V gene. CDR3 size: 14 residues. V was pared by 6 bases and J by 3 bases, with 3 bases of the junction left unmatched. The CDR3 DNA sequence: TGTGCCAGCAGACCAGGGGGCCCTAATGAAAAACTGTTTTTT. Protein product: CASRPGGPNEKLFF.

This chain joins TRBV19 and TRBJ1-2; TRBD1 might be the D (5 bases). The germline gives CDR1 LNHDA, CDR2 SQIVND (reference sequence). The CDR3 has 14 residues. V lost 4 bases to trimming and J lost 3 bases, with 12 bases between them. DNA for the CDR3: TGTGCCAGTAGTACTAGGGGCGACTACTATGGCTACACCTTC. Translation gives CASSTRGDYYGYTF.

This sequence joins TRBV27 and TRBJ1-4; the D is unclear. Germline CDR1 MNHEY, CDR2 SMNVEV (reference sequence). Between the trimmed V and J ends, which lost 4 bases and 3 bases, there was a span of 12 bases. There are 15 residues in the CDR3. The CDR3 spells CASSSPGVANEKLFF. In DNA form, the CDR3 reads TGTGCCAGCAGTTCACCTGGAGTGGCTAATGAAAAACTGTTTTTT.

This chain joins TRBV5-8 and TRBJ2-1; the match to TRBD2 covers 8 bases. V trimming: 4 bases; J trimming: 0 bases; junction bases outside the gene matches: 15. Per the germline V gene, CDR1 is SGHTS and CDR2 is YDEGEE. The CDR3 is 19 amino acids. For the CDR3, the DNA is TGTGCCAGCAGCGCCCCACCCGGGAGGGGCCCAACCTCCTACAATGAGCAGTTCTTC. As protein: CASSAPPGRGPTSYNEQFF.

The rearrangement joins TRBV3-1 (or the pseudogene TRBV3-2) to TRBJ1-3; D unclear. In germline, CDR1 is LGHDT, CDR2 YNNKEL (reference sequence). Trimming took off 1 base at V and 4 bases at J, with 11 bases between the two ends. CDR3 length equals 15 residues. The CDR3 region is CASSQAYSEGNTIYF. As DNA, the CDR3 is TGTGCCAGCAGCCAAGCTTACAGTGAGGGAAACACCATATATTTT.

J is TRBJ2-2 and V is TRBV5-1, with 7 nucleotides matching TRBD2. The V gene's germline CDR1 is SGHRS and CDR2 YFSETQ. The CDR3 extends over 16 amino acids. J gave up 2 bases and V 2 bases, and 6 bases lay outside the gene matches. In nucleotides, the CDR3 is TGCGCCAGCAGCTTAAGAGCGGGACCTAACACCGGGGAGCTGTTTTTT. Its protein is CASSLRAGPNTGELFF.

The V call is TRBV21-1, the J call TRBJ1-2; the table's D call of TRBD1 was not tested on the DNA. TRBV21-1 is reported as a pseudogene. This CDR3 has 21 amino acids. The CDR3 bases are TGTGCCAGCAGCAAACATTGTATCCAACAGGCCAAACTACCTGGTGACTATGGCTACACCTTC. It encodes CASSKHCIQQAKLPGDYGYTF.

CDR3 region: CASSQEGTGAYEQYF. CDR3 nucleotides: TGCGCCAGCAGCCAAGAAGGGACAGGGGCCTACGAGCAGTACTTC. The chain is built from TRBV4-3 and TRBJ2-7, with 10 positions matching TRBD1. The CDR3 contains 15 residues. The V segment lost 0 bases and the J segment 2 bases; nucleotides outside the gene matches: 1. Germline lookup yields CDR1 LGHNA and CDR2 YSLEER.

The chain is built from TRBV19 and TRBJ1-5; maybe TRBD1 (5 bases). From germline, CDR1 is LNHDA and CDR2 SQIVND (reference sequence). V was cut by 4 bases and J by 1 base, with 14 bases left in between. This CDR3 is 16 amino acids long. CDR3 nucleotide sequence: TGTGCCAGTAGTACACTGGGGGGTTGGAGCAATCAGCCCCAGCATTTT. This codes for CASSTLGGWSNQPQHF.

V usage is TRBV7-9 and J usage is TRBJ1-1; possible D gene TRBD1, 5 bases. Germline CDR1 and CDR2: SEHNR and FQNEAQ (reference sequence). The CDR3 extends over 12 amino acids. Trimming stripped 3 bases from V and 8 bases from J, with 10 bases between. CDR3 nucleotide sequence: TGTGCCAGCAGCTTGGAAGGGGCGGAAGCTTTCTTT. The encoded protein is CASSLEGAEAFF.

The rearrangement links TRBV6-5 to TRBJ1-5; D perhaps matches TRBD1 (5 bases). CDR3 length equals 15 residues. In germline, CDR1 is MNHEY, CDR2 SVGAGI. V shed 6 bases and J shed 0 bases, with 12 bases lying between them. The CDR3 protein is CASRAGTNSNQPQHF. DNA of the CDR3: TGTGCCAGCAGGGCGGGGACTAATAGCAATCAGCCCCAGCATTTT.

The chain has TRBV10-3 and TRBJ1-1; D not resolved. Germline CDR1 ENHRY, CDR2 SYGVKD. This CDR3 has 14 residues. V was clipped by 1 base and J by 3 bases, with 9 bases between them. This CDR3 reads CAISEFILDTEAFF. In DNA form, the CDR3 reads TGTGCCATCAGTGAGTTTATACTAGACACTGAAGCTTTCTTT.

The chain links TRBV28 to TRBJ1-1; D remains unclear. The CDR3 totals 13 residues. Between the trimmed V and J ends, which lost 7 bases and 10 bases, there was a span of 19 bases. CDR1 is MDHEN, CDR2 SYDVKM, per germline. The CDR3 loop reads CASKTAGSRGAFF. The CDR3 bases are TGTGCCAGCAAAACGGCCGGGTCACGAGGAGCTTTCTTT.

The gene calls are TRBV2 and TRBJ2-3, with 7 bases matching TRBD2. This CDR3 comprises 17 residues. Germline-derived CDR1 and CDR2 are SNHLY and FYNNEI. V lost 5 bases, J lost 6 bases, and 17 bases stayed unmatched. The CDR3 bases are TGTGCCAGCAGTTCCCCCGACAATGCGCGGGAGTTTGATACGCAGTATTTT. Translating gives CASSSPDNAREFDTQYF. The variable domain in full, completed from reference TRBV2 and TRBJ2-3, reads EPEVTQTPSHQVTQMGQEVILRCVPISNHLYFYWYRQILGQKVEFLVSFYNNEISEKSEIFDDQFSVERPDGSNFTLKIRSTKLEDSAMYFCASSSPDNAREFDTQYFGPGTRLTVL.

V and J are TRBV27 and TRBJ2-7, with 8 positions matching TRBD2. Germline V CDR1 and CDR2: MNHEY, SMNVEV (reference sequence). With V trimmed by 4 bases and J by 3 bases, 5 bases remained unmatched. This CDR3 region has 14 residues. The CDR3 reads CASSYSGALYEQYF. The DNA for the CDR3 is TGTGCCAGCAGTTATAGCGGGGCTCTCTACGAGCAGTACTTC.

This chain links TRBV10-1 with TRBJ2-7; D remains unclear. The CDR3 contains 15 residues. Trimming removed 2 bases from V and 4 bases from J, with 15 bases in between. The V gene's germline CDR1 is WNHNN and CDR2 SYGVQD (reference sequence). CDR3 region: CASSERSPGMYEQYF. The CDR3 DNA reads as TGCGCCAGCAGTGAGAGGAGCCCCGGAATGTACGAGCAGTACTTC.

The chain uses TRBV7-9 and TRBJ2-5; no firm D call. Germline-derived CDR1 and CDR2 are SEHNR and FQNEAQ (reference sequence). V was cut by 7 bases and J by 2 bases, with 14 bases left in between. This CDR3 region has 14 residues. The CDR3 is CASTVNQAQETQYF. The DNA for the CDR3 is TGTGCCAGCACGGTGAATCAAGCTCAAGAGACCCAGTACTTC.

V gene TRBV11-2 combines with J gene TRBJ2-7; the match to TRBD1 covers 7 bases. CDR1 is SGHAT, CDR2 FQNNGV, per germline. This CDR3 has 15 amino acids. Unmatched junction bases numbered 7, after V lost 3 bases and J lost 2 bases. The CDR3 sequence: CASSFLTGDTYEQYF. The CDR3 bases are TGTGCCAGCAGCTTCCTCACAGGGGACACCTACGAGCAGTACTTC. Based on the CDR3 plus reference TRBV11-2 and TRBJ2-7, the full variable domain is EAGVAQSPRYKIIEKRQSVAFWCNPISGHATLYWYQQILGQGPKLLIQFQNNGVVDDSQLPKDRFSAERLKGVDSTLKIQPAKLEDSAVYLCASSFLTGDTYEQYFGPGTRLTVT.

V is TRBV30 and J is TRBJ1-6, with TRBD1 matching 7 bases. Trimming at V came to 3 bases and at J to 6 bases, leaving 20 bases not matched to a gene. The CDR3 length is 19 residues. Germline CDR1 is GTSNPN and CDR2 is SVGIG (reference sequence). CDR3 sequence (DNA): TGTGCCTGGAGGGGATACCCGCCCCGAAACAGGGGAAGTAATTCACCCCTCCACTTT. Its translation is CAWRGYPPRNRGSNSPLHF.